A selection of T cell receptor beta chains follows, all from one sample in a study of radiation and T cells in renal cell carcinoma. Produced via immunoSEQ multiplex PCR; TCRdb's table is partial and in-frame only. The table records some 44,000 clones, 82% of them present only once. Here the sequenced sample was blood, taken from a patient whose treatment included radiotherapy and nephrectomy. These receptors all stem from a woman between 65 and 79 years old with renal cell carcinoma. Each CDR3 is given with its conserved first and last residue. The D gene is left open where the match is weak. The size entry is marked missing in some rows and otherwise reads once, few, many or a size class.

clone size,V gene,J gene,CDR3 length,D gene,CDR3 protein,CDR3 DNA
NA,TRBV2,TRBJ1-2,14,NA,CASRGQGSYYGYTF,TGTGCCAGCAGGGGGCAGGGGTCGTACTATGGCTACACCTTC
few,TRBV29-1,TRBJ1-4,13,NA,CSVATGSGEKLFF,TGCAGCGTCGCGACAGGCAGCGGTGAAAAACTGTTTTTT
NA,TRBV6-1,TRBJ2-7,13,NA,CASSDRVTYEQYF,TGTGCCAGCAGTGACCGTGTAACCTACGAGCAGTACTTC
NA,TRBV18,TRBJ2-7,14,TRBD1,CASSTGGGTYEQYF,TGTGCCAGCTCAACAGGGGGCGGAACCTACGAGCAGTACTTC
NA,TRBV5-5,TRBJ1-3,16,TRBD1,CASSIETGLSGNTIYF,TGTGCCAGCAGCATCGAGACAGGGCTCTCTGGAAACACCATATATTTT
NA,TRBV18,TRBJ2-3,14,TRBD2,CASSSSGTTDTQYF,TGTGCCAGCTCATCTAGCGGGACCACAGATACGCAGTATTTT
NA,TRBV7-6,TRBJ1-1,13,NA,CASSLGYGTEAFF,TGTGCCAGCAGCTTGGGTTATGGGACTGAAGCTTTCTTT
NA,TRBV6-5,TRBJ1-1,13,NA,CASTDEADTEAFF,TGTGCCAGCACGGACGAGGCTGACACTGAAGCTTTCTTT
NA,TRBV5-6,TRBJ2-2,13,NA,CASSPFERGELFF,TGTGCCAGCAGCCCCTTCGAGAGAGGGGAGCTGTTTTTT
NA,TRBV6-6,TRBJ1-2,15,TRBD1,CASSNRQGTNYGYTF,TGTGCCAGCAGTAACCGACAGGGCACTAACTATGGCTACACCTTC
few,TRBV6-5,TRBJ1-1,13,NA,CASTSQGPTEAFF,TGTGCCAGCACCTCTCAGGGGCCCACTGAAGCTTTCTTT
NA,TRBV28,TRBJ2-3,15,NA,CASSNRDWYTDTQYF,TGTGCCAGCAGCAACCGGGACTGGTACACAGATACGCAGTATTTT
NA,TRBV5-1,TRBJ2-7,14,TRBD1,CASSLVQGVNEQYF,TGCGCCAGCAGCTTGGTCCAGGGGGTGAACGAGCAGTACTTC
few,TRBV9,TRBJ2-2,14,NA,CASSVVPSAGELFF,TGTGCCAGCAGCGTAGTGCCTTCGGCGGGGGAGCTGTTTTTT
NA,TRBV6-5,TRBJ1-4,15,TRBD1,CASSRGQGSIGKLFF,TGTGCCAGCAGTAGAGGACAGGGGTCGATAGGAAAACTGTTTTTT
once,TRBV7-9,TRBJ2-1,18,TRBD2,CASSLPQVAGGPYNEQFF,TGTGCCAGCAGCTTACCACAGGTAGCGGGGGGCCCCTACAATGAGCAGTTCTTC
NA,TRBV9,TRBJ2-3,16,TRBD2,CASSVAPGGSTDTQYF,TGTGCCAGCAGCGTAGCGCCGGGAGGCTCGACAGATACGCAGTATTTT
NA,TRBV6-6,TRBJ1-2,15,TRBD1,CASSYLAGGRGGYTF,TGTGCCAGCAGTTATCTCGCAGGGGGAAGAGGTGGCTACACCTTC
NA,TRBV7-9,TRBJ1-2,15,NA,CASSLARSRLDGYTF,TGTGCCAGCAGCTTAGCCAGGAGTCGGCTAGATGGCTACACCTTC
NA,TRBV5-1,TRBJ1-1,14,NA,CASSLDNRQTEAFF,TGCGCCAGCAGCTTGGACAACAGACAGACTGAAGCTTTCTTT
few,TRBV4-3,TRBJ1-4,15,TRBD1,CASSQGGQAGEKLFF,TGCGCCAGCAGCCAAGGGGGACAGGCGGGCGAAAAACTGTTTTTT
NA,TRBV18,TRBJ2-1,14,NA,CASSPGFQVDEQFF,TGTGCCAGCTCACCCGGGTTTCAGGTTGATGAGCAGTTCTTC
NA,TRBV6-5,TRBJ1-1,12,NA,CASSGGGTEAFF,TGTGCCAGTTCCGGGGGGGGCACTGAAGCTTTCTTT
NA,TRBV9,TRBJ2-1,15,TRBD2,CASSASGGAGYEQFF,TGTGCCAGCAGCGCCAGCGGGGGGGCCGGGTATGAGCAGTTCTTC
few,TRBV6-1,TRBJ1-2,13,TRBD1,CATSTGVNYGYTF,TGTGCCACTTCGACAGGGGTAAACTATGGCTACACCTTC
NA,TRBV27,TRBJ2-7,15,TRBD1,CASSFGTGSLYEQYF,TGTGCCAGCAGTTTCGGGACAGGGTCCCTCTACGAGCAGTACTTC
NA,TRBV18,TRBJ1-1,15,TRBD1,CASSQGVQVNTEAFF,TGTGCCAGCTCTCAGGGGGTACAGGTGAACACTGAAGCTTTCTTT